This T cell receptor beta chain was sequenced during a study of cytomegalovirus exposure and HLA in healthy donors. Study-level results: It was fewer than 200 TCR beta chains that were listed as cytomegalovirus-associated. With later analysis, a missense DCLRE1C variant became linked to TCR beta V- and J-gene trimming.

The V gene's germline CDR1 is SGHRS and CDR2 YFSETQ. V was clipped by 4 bases and J by 6 bases, with 17 bases between them. The CDR3 length is 15 residues. To note about this clone: Its target is not known.

A multiplex PCR was run with 60 Vbeta primers and 13 Jbeta primers. This table comes from immunoSEQ multiplex PCR, and its TCRdb copy is limited to in-frame clones, with some not included. The sample holds around 300,000 clones; 70% to 90% are singletons and the top ten take about 2.5%. Each of the donors was a healthy bone marrow donor. The sequence was collected from a woman between 18 and 29 years old in good health and CMV-seronegative. Sample: PBMCs. The chain recombines TRBV5-1 with TRBJ2-1; D may be TRBD2 (5 bases). The CDR3 protein is CASSPGMASSNEQFF. For the CDR3, the DNA is TGCGCCAGCAGCCCCGGGATGGCTAGCAGCAATGAGCAGTTCTTC. The variable domain in full, with the rest retrieved from reference TRBV5-1 and TRBJ2-1, is KAGVTQTPRYLIKTRGQQVTLSCSPISGHRSVSWYQQTPGQGLQFLFEYFSETQRNKGNFPGRFSGRQFSNSRSEMNVSTLELGDSALYLCASSPGMASSNEQFFGPGTRLTVL.